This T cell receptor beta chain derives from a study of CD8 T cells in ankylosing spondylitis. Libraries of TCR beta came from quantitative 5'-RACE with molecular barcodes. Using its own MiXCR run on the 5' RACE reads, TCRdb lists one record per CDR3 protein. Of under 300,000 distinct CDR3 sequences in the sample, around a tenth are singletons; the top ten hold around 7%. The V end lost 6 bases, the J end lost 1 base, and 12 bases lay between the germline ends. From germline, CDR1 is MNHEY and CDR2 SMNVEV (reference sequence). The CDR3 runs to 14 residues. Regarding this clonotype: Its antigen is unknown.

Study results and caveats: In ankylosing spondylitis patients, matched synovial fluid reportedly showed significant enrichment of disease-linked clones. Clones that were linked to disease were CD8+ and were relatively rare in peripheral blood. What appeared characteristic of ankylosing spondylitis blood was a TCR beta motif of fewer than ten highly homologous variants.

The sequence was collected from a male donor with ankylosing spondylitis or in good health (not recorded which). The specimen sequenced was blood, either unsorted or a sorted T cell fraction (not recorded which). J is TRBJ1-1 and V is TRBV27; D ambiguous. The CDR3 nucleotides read TGTGCCAGCAGCCCACCCAGCGGGAACACTGAAGCTTTCTTT. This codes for CASSPPSGNTEAFF.